This record covers a single TCR beta chain. Its specificity is not known. V was shortened by 4 bases and J by 4 bases, with 11 bases between the two germline ends. The CDR3 covers 13 residues. Germline CDR1 is SGHDT and CDR2 is YYEEEE. The record originates from a study of post-analysis software for immune sequencing data. Included in the TCR beta cDNA libraries were unique molecular identifiers. TCRdb re-derived calls from the PCR reads in MiXCR, one entry per CDR3 protein. The sample shows 820,000 or so distinct CDR3 sequences, roughly 50% of them seen only once. Study-wide results and caveats: Those with multiple sclerosis, the patient group, showed significantly lower normalized Chao1 diversity than controls. Pronounced co-clustering by F measure was evident among identically batched samples. With TRBV5-6, TRBV5-1 and TRBV20-1 included, about five TRBV segments were more frequent in patients than in controls.

The chain recombines TRBV5-6 with TRBJ1-2; D uncertain. This TCR was recovered from a girl between 10 and 17 years old with multiple sclerosis. Sequencing used blood. CDR3 sequence: CASSVPGPYGYTF. Written as DNA, the CDR3 is TGTGCCAGCAGCGTTCCCGGTCCCTATGGCTACACCTTC.